The rows below give T cell receptor beta chains drawn from one sample of a study of cytomegalovirus exposure and HLA in healthy donors. Assay used: immunoSEQ multiplex PCR; TCRdb lists only in-frame clones, some missing. The sample carries 100,000 to 150,000 clones, around 94% recorded once. The sequencing sample was made of PBMCs. These receptors were collected from a woman aged 18-30 years in good health and CMV-seronegative. Both conserved end residues are part of each CDR3. Fields, in order: V gene, J gene, D gene, clone size, CDR3 protein. The D gene is left open where the match is weak. Size values are once, few and many counts, or a class for expanded clones, and some rows have none.

V: TRBV7-9; J: TRBJ2-2; D: .; size: .; CDR3: CASSFHSPNTGELFF
V: TRBV5-1; J: TRBJ2-2; D: .; size: once; CDR3: CASSPGSAGLNTGELFF
V: TRBV4-1; J: TRBJ1-5; D: .; size: .; CDR3: CASSQHMGALLYNQPQHF
V: TRBV5-4; J: TRBJ1-2; D: .; size: .; CDR3: CASSLAGNYGYTF
V: TRBV4-1; J: TRBJ2-1; D: .; size: once; CDR3: CASSYGGYNEQFF
V: TRBV19; J: TRBJ1-1; D: TRBD1; size: .; CDR3: CASSNTAGQAADEAFF
V: TRBV4-1; J: TRBJ2-7; D: .; size: .; CDR3: CASSPMREGRYEQYF
V: TRBV7-2; J: TRBJ2-3; D: TRBD2; size: .; CDR3: CASSFSGRSDTQYF
V: TRBV30; J: TRBJ2-7; D: TRBD2; size: .; CDR3: CAWTPGLAVFFPYEQYF
V: TRBV28; J: TRBJ1-5; D: .; size: .; CDR3: CASSLGGVPSNQPQHF
V: TRBV30; J: TRBJ2-6; D: .; size: .; CDR3: CAWSRESYISGANVLTF
V: TRBV11-2; J: TRBJ2-1; D: .; size: .; CDR3: CASSRGTYNEQFF
V: TRBV28; J: TRBJ2-2; D: .; size: few; CDR3: CASSLDGTGELFF
V: TRBV2; J: TRBJ1-6; D: .; size: .; CDR3: CASSSGTFYNSPLHF
V: TRBV28; J: TRBJ2-1; D: .; size: .; CDR3: CASTSRGRGSLRNEQFF
V: TRBV9; J: TRBJ1-2; D: TRBD1; size: .; CDR3: CASSAGGGQGLSYGYTF
V: TRBV5-1; J: TRBJ1-1; D: .; size: once; CDR3: CASSLAKPNTEAFF
V: TRBV2; J: TRBJ2-3; D: .; size: .; CDR3: CASSEGRGPLLHF
V: TRBV28; J: TRBJ1-2; D: .; size: .; CDR3: CASSYSRYGYTF
V: TRBV7-2; J: TRBJ1-2; D: .; size: .; CDR3: CASSFSGTYGYTF
V: TRBV4-2; J: TRBJ1-1; D: .; size: .; CDR3: CASSQTTGFNTEAFF
V: TRBV5-1; J: TRBJ2-1; D: TRBD1; size: .; CDR3: CASSETGTYNEQFF
V: TRBV6-5; J: TRBJ1-5; D: .; size: .; CDR3: CASRAAGVHQPQHF
V: TRBV5-8; J: TRBJ1-1; D: .; size: once; CDR3: CASSLAVGNTEAFF
V: TRBV6-6; J: TRBJ2-7; D: .; size: .; CDR3: CASSYNVGGYEQYF
V: TRBV5-4; J: TRBJ2-2; D: .; size: .; CDR3: CASSPGGAGTGELFF
V: TRBV7-9; J: TRBJ2-3; D: TRBD2; size: .; CDR3: CASSHGVAGLTDTQYF
V: TRBV18; J: TRBJ1-2; D: .; size: .; CDR3: CASSRAKSISDYGYTF
V: TRBV6-5; J: TRBJ2-6; D: TRBD1; size: .; CDR3: CASWTGAAGANVLTF
V: TRBV28; J: TRBJ1-4; D: .; size: once; CDR3: CASSLWNVSGREKLFF
V: TRBV6-6; J: TRBJ2-7; D: TRBD1; size: .; CDR3: CASSSGQGYEQYF
V: TRBV7-7; J: TRBJ1-5; D: .; size: .; CDR3: CASSLDSQPQHF
V: TRBV28; J: TRBJ2-7; D: TRBD2; size: .; CDR3: CASQRGGRGSYEQYF
V: TRBV5-1; J: TRBJ1-4; D: .; size: once; CDR3: CASSLDLYGGEKLFF
V: TRBV9; J: TRBJ1-1; D: .; size: .; CDR3: CASSVQGGVTEAFF
V: TRBV11-2; J: TRBJ2-2; D: TRBD1; size: .; CDR3: CASSSTLRTGGTGELFF